This entry is about one T cell receptor (beta chain). As handled by the study authors: Amplification with reference gene primers provided the estimates of nucleated cell counts. The assay was immunoSEQ multiplex PCR, and TCRdb's table has in-frame clones only and misses some. The DNA was the basis for D and trimming; V, J and clone size are from that table. In the table there are 60,000 to 75,000 clones, more than 60% of which are singletons. The data originate from a study of blood T cell repertoires in COVID-19. About the research overall: Acute and convalescent COVID-19 samples came from the United States, Italy and Spain. The analysed material was cDNA or gDNA that came from T cells, B-cell-depleted T cells, or PBMCs.

CDR1 and CDR2 (germline): KGHDR, SFDVKD. J gave up 2 bases and V 3 bases, and 1 base lay outside the gene matches. The CDR3 sequence is 16 residues long. V is TRBV24-1 and J is TRBJ2-6; 9 nucleotides align to TRBD1. Sample: peripheral blood. The TCR sequence derives from a woman in her 70s with acute or convalescent COVID-19. CDR3 coding DNA: TGTGCCACCAGTGATAGGACAGGGGCTGGGGCCAACGTCCTGACTTTC. It encodes CATSDRTGAGANVLTF.